The present T cell receptor beta chain was sequenced within a study of identical twins. Points on this clonotype: Its antigen is unidentified.

Unique molecular identifiers were present on cDNA, and template switching added a universal primer site. TCRdb ran MiXCR on the 5' RACE reads and lists one entry per CDR3 protein. The data show a few hundred thousand distinct CDR3 sequences, approximately 9.6% seen once. CDR3 length equals 16 residues. The J segment lost 2 bases and the V segment lost 6 bases, leaving 6 bases of the junction unmatched. CDR1 and CDR2 (germline): MNHNS, SASEGT. General observations from the study: Fewer insertions were carried by abundant cord blood beta clonotypes, but none was seen in memory repertoires. Twin-shared out-of-frame alpha sequences were enriched for low generation probability.

These data are also associated with another study on yellow fever vaccine responses in identical twins.

V usage is TRBV6-1 and J usage is TRBJ2-1; 11 bases line up with TRBD1. The material sequenced was PBMCs. The origin of this receptor is a woman younger than 30 in good health. CDR3 loop: CASRRTGGPTYNEQFF. The CDR3 DNA follows: TGTGCCAGCAGACGGACAGGGGGCCCGACCTACAATGAGCAGTTCTTC.